This T cell receptor (beta chain) was documented in a study of OX40 agonist ivuxolimab in advanced cancers. The table came from immunoSEQ multiplex PCR; TCRdb's copy has only in-frame clones and leaves some out. Of tens of thousands of clones listed, around 89% are singletons. Patients were ruled out by autoimmune disease history or systemic immunosuppression. Germline CDR1 reads MGHRA; CDR2 reads YSYEKL. The CDR3 is made up of 13 amino acids. The V gene lost 1 base and the J gene lost 5 bases, with 5 bases spanning the gap. The sample in question was CD4+ or CD8+ T cells sorted from blood, obtained in a trial of the OX40 agonist ivuxolimab. The genes are TRBV4-1 and TRBJ1-4; the D is unclear. The origin of this receptor is an adult with an advanced solid tumor such as melanoma, head and neck, liver or kidney cancer. CDR3 DNA: TGCGCCAGCAGCCAAGTCTTGAATGAAAAACTGTTTTTT. Translated, it gives CASSQVLNEKLFF.